This TCR beta chain originates from a study of cytomegalovirus exposure and HLA in healthy donors. Study context: Early released data comprised 80 million or so unique TCRs from HLA-typed donors. Study-level findings and limits: Confirmation in vitro established that three CMV-associated chains were specific for CMV antigens. Excluded: some indistinguishable V segments such as TRBV6-2 and TRBV6-3.

With respect to this clone: Its antigen is not known.

13 Jbeta primers and 60 Vbeta primers were used for the PCR. This table comes from immunoSEQ multiplex PCR, and its TCRdb copy is limited to in-frame clones, with some not included. Its listing shows approximately 30,000 clones. The V segment lost 6 bases and the J segment 8 bases; nucleotides outside the gene matches: 12. Germline V CDR1 and CDR2: SGHRS, YFSETQ. This CDR3 comprises 15 residues. Sequenced sample: PBMCs. The sequence was collected from a woman aged 40-49 years in good health and CMV-seropositive. The V and J genes are TRBV5-1 and TRBJ1-4, with 8 bases that match TRBD1. Here the CDR3 reads CASTPGQVPGEKLFF. CDR3 sequence (DNA): TGCGCCAGCACCCCGGGACAGGTGCCTGGGGAAAAACTGTTTTTT. The variable domain in full, completed from reference TRBV5-1 and TRBJ1-4, reads KAGVTQTPRYLIKTRGQQVTLSCSPISGHRSVSWYQQTPGQGLQFLFEYFSETQRNKGNFPGRFSGRQFSNSRSEMNVSTLELGDSALYLCASTPGQVPGEKLFFGSGTQLSVL.